A selection of T cell receptor beta chains follows, all from one sample in a study of identical twins. Each CDR3 protein gets one entry after TCRdb re-called the 5' RACE reads with MiXCR. In the table there are roughly 230,000 distinct CDR3 sequences, about 8.5% of which are singletons. The same sample was also studied in work on yellow fever vaccine responses in identical twins.

The sequencing sample was made of CD8+ T cells sorted from blood. The receptors here all came from a woman between 18 and 29 years old in good health. Each CDR3 is given with its conserved first and last residue. A D gene is named only where the DNA matches it firmly. Some rows mark clone size as missing; the rest say once, few, many or name a class of expanded clone.

v_gene	d_gene	abundance	j_gene	CDR3aa	CDR3nt
TRBV10-3	TRBD2	few	TRBJ2-2	CAISATSGANTGELFF	TGTGCCATCAGTGCAACTAGCGGAGCGAACACCGGGGAGCTGTTTTTT
TRBV28	TRBD2	many	TRBJ2-1	CASSFWASGRSKYNEQFF	TGTGCCAGCAGTTTTTGGGCTAGCGGGAGGTCGAAATACAATGAGCAGTTCTTC
TRBV12-3/TRBV12-4	.	.	TRBJ2-2	CASSSPHSTGELFF	TGTGCCAGCAGTTCTCCCCACAGCACCGGGGAGCTGTTTTTT
TRBV20-1	.	many	TRBJ2-5	CSARDLLGQETQYF	TGCAGTGCTAGAGATCTCCTGGGACAAGAGACCCAGTACTTC
TRBV7-9	.	few	TRBJ2-2	CASRLDSNTGELFF	TGTGCCAGCAGATTGGACAGTAACACCGGGGAGCTGTTTTTT
TRBV7-9	TRBD1	few	TRBJ1-1	CASSADRGEAFF	TGTGCCAGCAGCGCGGACAGGGGTGAAGCTTTCTTT
TRBV9	TRBD1	many	TRBJ2-7	CASSVGTGTYEQYF	TGTGCCAGCAGCGTGGGGACAGGGACATACGAGCAGTACTTC
TRBV16	.	many	TRBJ2-7	CASSHGTGVVHEQYF	TGTGCCAGCAGCCACGGGACTGGAGTCGTCCACGAGCAGTACTTC
TRBV6-1	.	few	TRBJ1-1	CASRGYDSLNTEAFF	TGTGCCAGCAGGGGCTATGACAGCCTGAACACTGAAGCTTTCTTT
TRBV20-1	.	many	TRBJ2-1	CSAIVVVSSYNEQFF	TGCAGTGCTATAGTGGTAGTCAGCTCCTACAATGAGCAGTTCTTC
TRBV27	TRBD1	few	TRBJ2-3	CASSVRQGRFLDTQYF	TGTGCCAGCAGTGTTCGACAGGGACGCTTTTTGGATACGCAGTATTTT
TRBV20-1	.	.	TRBJ2-3	CSARKMTATDTQYF	TGCAGTGCTAGGAAGATGACTGCCACAGATACGCAGTATTTT
TRBV7-9	.	many	TRBJ1-5	CASSNNRDLGNQPQHF	TGTGCCAGCAGCAACAACAGGGATTTGGGCAATCAGCCCCAGCATTTT
TRBV2	.	.	TRBJ2-2	CASSPDSGFGELFF	TGTGCCAGCAGTCCCGACTCAGGTTTCGGGGAGCTGTTTTTT
TRBV27	.	many	TRBJ2-5	CASSPSGETQYF	TGTGCCAGCAGTCCATCGGGGGAGACCCAGTACTTC
TRBV7-9	TRBD1	few	TRBJ2-5	CASSDPSQGIQYF	TGTGCCAGCAGCGACCCCTCACAGGGGATCCAGTACTTC